These 4 T cell receptor beta chains were all obtained from the same sample, sequenced in a study of early T cells in non-severe SARS-CoV-2 infection. MiXCR, applied by TCRdb to the 5' RACE reads, yields one record per CDR3 protein. This repertoire shows nearly 70,000 distinct CDR3 sequences, roughly 4.5% found once; its top ten account for roughly 3.9%. The sample consisted of whole blood, taken at baseline. The receptors stem from an adult who was a healthcare worker with PCR-confirmed SARS-CoV-2 infection or an uninfected control (not recorded which). The donor label of this sample is uncertain.

This clonotype was found many times. The chain has TRBV6-5 and TRBJ2-2, with TRBD1 as a possible D gene (6 bases). V gave up 5 bases and J gave up 6 bases, with 16 bases separating them. The length of the CDR3 is 15 residues. Germline V gives CDR1 MNHEY, CDR2 SVGAGI. The CDR3 DNA reads TGTGCCAGCAGTCCCCAGGGGAATGTTGCCGGGGAGCTGTTTTTT. This sequence encodes CASSPQGNVAGELFF.

This clonotype was detected ten times or more. The J gene is TRBJ1-1, the V gene TRBV9, with D possibly being TRBD1 (6 bases). CDR1 SGDLS and CDR2 YYNGEE come from the germline V gene. The CDR3 is made up of 14 amino acids. V gave up 0 bases and J gave up 1 base, with 7 bases separating them. The DNA of the CDR3 is TGTGCCAGCAGCGTAGAGGGACAGAACACTGAAGCTTTCTTT. Amino acid sequence: CASSVEGQNTEAFF.

This clonotype was observed at least ten times. The genes are TRBV10-2 and TRBJ1-6; D remains ambiguous. The V gene lost 3 bases and the J gene lost 7 bases, with 4 bases spanning the gap. Per germline, CDR1 WSHSY and CDR2 SAAADI. The CDR3 covers 12 residues. The CDR3 loop reads CASSEGNSPLHF. The CDR3 coding sequence is TGCGCCAGCAGTGAAGGGAATTCACCCCTCCACTTT.

This clonotype was seen a few times. The CDR3 region is CASSLRVGNTGELFF. The CDR3 nucleotides read TGTGCCAGCAGCTTACGAGTTGGAAACACCGGGGAGCTGTTTTTT. V gene TRBV11-2 combines with J gene TRBJ2-2; no definite D call. V lost 2 bases and J 2 bases, leaving 9 bases between the germline ends. The CDR3 covers 15 residues. Germline values: CDR1 SGHAT, CDR2 FQNNGV.